The text below deals with one T cell receptor beta chain. Its antigen is currently unknown. The sample is drawn from a study of shared clonotypes between healthy human individuals. Study findings and constraints: Lower generation probabilities were found for non-shared clonotypes than for those shared by all four donors.

The method was immunoSEQ multiplex PCR; TCRdb's version includes in-frame clones alone and lacks a portion of them. The data show approximately 2.5 million clones, around nine tenths seen once. After removal of 3 bases from V and 1 base from J, the junction contained 8 bases not matched to a gene. The germline V gene encodes CDR1 SGHDT and CDR2 YYEEEE. The CDR3 has 17 residues. Sequencing was performed on naive CD4+ T cells sorted from blood. Subset denoted: CD45RA+ positively selected. This TCR was sampled from a man younger than 35 in good health. The genes are TRBV5-6 and TRBJ2-4; TRBD1 agrees at 9 bases. CDR3: CASSSAAGTGAKNIQYF. The CDR3 nucleotides are TGTGCCAGCAGCTCAGCGGCTGGGACAGGGGCCAAAAACATTCAGTACTTC.